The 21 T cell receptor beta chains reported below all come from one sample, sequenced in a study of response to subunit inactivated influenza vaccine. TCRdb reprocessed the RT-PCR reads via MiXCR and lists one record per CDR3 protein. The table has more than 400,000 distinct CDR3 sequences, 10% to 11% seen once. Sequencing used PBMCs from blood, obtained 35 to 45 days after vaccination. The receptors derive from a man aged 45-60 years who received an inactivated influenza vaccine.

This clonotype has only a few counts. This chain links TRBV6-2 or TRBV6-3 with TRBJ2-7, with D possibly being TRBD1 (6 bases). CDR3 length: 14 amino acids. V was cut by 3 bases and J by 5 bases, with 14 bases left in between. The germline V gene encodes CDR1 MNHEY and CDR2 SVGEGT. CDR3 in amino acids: CASSYGGGRHEQYF. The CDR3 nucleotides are TGTGCCAGCAGTTATGGGGGCGGTCGTCACGAGCAGTACTTC.

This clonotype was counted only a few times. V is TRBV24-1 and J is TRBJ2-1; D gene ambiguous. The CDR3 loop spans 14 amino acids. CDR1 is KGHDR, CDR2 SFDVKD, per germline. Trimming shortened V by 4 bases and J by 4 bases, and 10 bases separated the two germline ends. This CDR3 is CATSDGIPYNEQFF. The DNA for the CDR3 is TGTGCCACCAGTGACGGAATTCCTTACAATGAGCAGTTCTTC.

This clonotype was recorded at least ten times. CDR3 loop: CASRLASSYNEQFF. The CDR3 coding sequence is TGTGCCAGCAGACTAGCGTCCTCCTACAATGAGCAGTTCTTC. V gene TRBV3-1 combines with J gene TRBJ2-1, with TRBD2 matching over 7 bases. The ends lost 6 bases at V and 0 bases at J; junction bases unmatched: 2. The CDR3 loop spans 14 amino acids. Germline lookup yields CDR1 LGHDT and CDR2 YNNKEL (reference sequence).

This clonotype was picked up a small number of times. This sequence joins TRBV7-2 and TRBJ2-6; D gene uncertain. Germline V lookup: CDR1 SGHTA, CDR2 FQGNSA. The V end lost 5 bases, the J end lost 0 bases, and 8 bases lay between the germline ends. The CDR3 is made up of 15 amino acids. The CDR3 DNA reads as TGTGCCAGCAGCCGACGTCTCTCTGGGGCCAACGTCCTGACTTTC. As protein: CASSRRLSGANVLTF.

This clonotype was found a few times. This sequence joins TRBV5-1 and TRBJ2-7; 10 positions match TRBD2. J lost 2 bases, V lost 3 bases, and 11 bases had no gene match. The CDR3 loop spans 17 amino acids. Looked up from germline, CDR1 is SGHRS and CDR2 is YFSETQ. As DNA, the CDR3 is TGCGCCAGCAGCTACGGGAATTTAGCGGGGGGACCCTACGAGCAGTACTTC. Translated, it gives CASSYGNLAGGPYEQYF.

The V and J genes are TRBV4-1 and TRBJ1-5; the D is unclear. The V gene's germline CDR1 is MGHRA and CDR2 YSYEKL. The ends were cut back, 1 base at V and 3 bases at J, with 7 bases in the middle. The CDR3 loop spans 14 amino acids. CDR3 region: CASSQASPNQPQHF. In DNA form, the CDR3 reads TGCGCCAGCAGCCAAGCTTCCCCCAATCAGCCCCAGCATTTT.

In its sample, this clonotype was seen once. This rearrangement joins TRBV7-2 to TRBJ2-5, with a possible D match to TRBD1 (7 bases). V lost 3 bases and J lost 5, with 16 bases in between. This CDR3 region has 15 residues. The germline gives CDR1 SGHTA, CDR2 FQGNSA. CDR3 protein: CASSFQEGARETQYF. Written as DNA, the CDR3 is TGTGCCAGCAGCTTCCAGGAGGGGGCCCGGGAGACCCAGTACTTC.

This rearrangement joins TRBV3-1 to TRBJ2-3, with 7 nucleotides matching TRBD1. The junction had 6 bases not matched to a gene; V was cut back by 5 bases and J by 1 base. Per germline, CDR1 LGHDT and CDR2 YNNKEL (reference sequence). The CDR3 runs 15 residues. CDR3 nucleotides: TGTGCCAGCAGCAGAGACAGGGCCCGCACAGATACGCAGTATTTT. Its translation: CASSRDRARTDTQYF.

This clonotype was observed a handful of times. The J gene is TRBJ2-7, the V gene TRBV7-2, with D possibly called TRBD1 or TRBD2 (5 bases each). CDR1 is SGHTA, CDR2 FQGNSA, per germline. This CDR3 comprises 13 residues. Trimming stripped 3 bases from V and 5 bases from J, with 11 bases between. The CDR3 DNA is TGTGCCAGCAGCTTTGCTCGAGGGGACGAGCAGTACTTC. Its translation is CASSFARGDEQYF.

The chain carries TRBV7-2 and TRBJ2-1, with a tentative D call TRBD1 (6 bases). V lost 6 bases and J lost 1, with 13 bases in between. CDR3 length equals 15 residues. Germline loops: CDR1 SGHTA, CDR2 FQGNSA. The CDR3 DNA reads TGTGCCAGCAGTTCGGACAGTCGATCCTACAATGAGCAGTTCTTC. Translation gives CASSSDSRSYNEQFF.

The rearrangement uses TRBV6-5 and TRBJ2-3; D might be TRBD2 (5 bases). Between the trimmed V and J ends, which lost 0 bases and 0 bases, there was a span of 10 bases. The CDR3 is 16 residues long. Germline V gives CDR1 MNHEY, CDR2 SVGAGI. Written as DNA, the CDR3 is TGTGCCAGCAGTTACTCGAGGGTTACTAGCACAGATACGCAGTATTTT. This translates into CASSYSRVTSTDTQYF.

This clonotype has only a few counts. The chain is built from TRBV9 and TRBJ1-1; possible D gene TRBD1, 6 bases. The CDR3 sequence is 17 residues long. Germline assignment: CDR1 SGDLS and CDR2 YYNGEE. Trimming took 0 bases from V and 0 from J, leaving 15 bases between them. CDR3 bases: TGTGCCAGCAGCGTAGCTCGATATTGGGGGCTGAACACTGAAGCTTTCTTT. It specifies CASSVARYWGLNTEAFF.

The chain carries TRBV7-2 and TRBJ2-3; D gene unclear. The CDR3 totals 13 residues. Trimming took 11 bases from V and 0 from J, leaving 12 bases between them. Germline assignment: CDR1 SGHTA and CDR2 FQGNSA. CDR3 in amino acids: CAGGGRSTDTQYF. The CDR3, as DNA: TGTGCCGGCGGTGGACGCAGCACAGATACGCAGTATTTT.

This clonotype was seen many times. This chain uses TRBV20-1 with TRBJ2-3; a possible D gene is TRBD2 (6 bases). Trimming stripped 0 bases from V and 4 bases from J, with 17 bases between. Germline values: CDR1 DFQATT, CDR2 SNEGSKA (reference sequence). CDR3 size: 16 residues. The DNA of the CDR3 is TGCAGTGCTAGAGACGCCGTTCTGGCGGGATCAGATACGCAGTATTTT. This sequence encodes CSARDAVLAGSDTQYF.

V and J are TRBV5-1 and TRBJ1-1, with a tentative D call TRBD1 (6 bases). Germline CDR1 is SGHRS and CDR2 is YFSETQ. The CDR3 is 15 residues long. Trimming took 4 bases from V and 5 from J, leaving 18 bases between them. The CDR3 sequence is CASSPQWGAQTEAFF. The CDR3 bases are TGCGCCAGCAGCCCCCAATGGGGGGCGCAAACTGAAGCTTTCTTT.

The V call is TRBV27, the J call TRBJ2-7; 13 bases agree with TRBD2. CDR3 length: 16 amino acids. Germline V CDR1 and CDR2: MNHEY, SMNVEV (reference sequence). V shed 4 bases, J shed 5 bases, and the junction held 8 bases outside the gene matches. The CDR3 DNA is TGTGCCAGCAGTTCCACAGGACTAGCGGGAGTCGACGAGCAGTACTTC. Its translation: CASSSTGLAGVDEQYF.

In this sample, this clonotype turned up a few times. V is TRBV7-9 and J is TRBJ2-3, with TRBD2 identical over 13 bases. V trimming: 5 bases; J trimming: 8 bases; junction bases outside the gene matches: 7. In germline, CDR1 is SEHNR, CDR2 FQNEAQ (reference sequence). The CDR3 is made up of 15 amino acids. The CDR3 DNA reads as TGTGCCAGCAGCGCCACTAGCGGGAGGGCCCGTACGCAGTATTTT. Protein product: CASSATSGRARTQYF.

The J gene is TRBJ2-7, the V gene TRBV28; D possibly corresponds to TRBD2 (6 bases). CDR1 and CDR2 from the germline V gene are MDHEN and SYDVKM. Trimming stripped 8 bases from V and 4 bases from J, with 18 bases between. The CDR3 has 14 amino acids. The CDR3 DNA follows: TGTGCCAGCGGGGGGTCGGCAGAAGTTTACGAGCAGTACTTC. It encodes CASGGSAEVYEQYF.

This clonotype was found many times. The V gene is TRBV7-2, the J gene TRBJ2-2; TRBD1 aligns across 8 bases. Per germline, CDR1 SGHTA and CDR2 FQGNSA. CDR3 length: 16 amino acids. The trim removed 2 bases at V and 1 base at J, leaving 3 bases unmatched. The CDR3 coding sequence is TGTGCCAGCAGCTTATCCGGGACAGGGAACACCGGGGAGCTGTTTTTT. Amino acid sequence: CASSLSGTGNTGELFF.

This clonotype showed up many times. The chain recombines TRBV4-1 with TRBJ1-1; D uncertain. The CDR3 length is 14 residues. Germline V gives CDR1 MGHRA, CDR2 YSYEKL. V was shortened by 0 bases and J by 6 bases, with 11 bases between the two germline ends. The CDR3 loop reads CASSQDGGLAEAFF. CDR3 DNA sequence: TGCGCCAGCAGCCAAGATGGTGGTTTGGCTGAAGCTTTCTTT.

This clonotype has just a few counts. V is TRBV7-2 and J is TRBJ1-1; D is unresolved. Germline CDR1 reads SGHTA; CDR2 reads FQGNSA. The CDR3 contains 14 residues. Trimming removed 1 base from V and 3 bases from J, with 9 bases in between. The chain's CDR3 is CASSLVPRDTEAFF. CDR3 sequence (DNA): TGTGCCAGCAGCTTAGTTCCGCGGGACACTGAAGCTTTCTTT.